These 25 T cell receptor beta chains originate from one sample sequenced in a study of T cell clonotyping in hematopoietic cell transplantation. Clones were read by immunoSEQ multiplex PCR, and TCRdb kept only the in-frame ones, dropping some. The sample records about 11,000 clones, around 45% being singletons. The sequenced sample was PBMCs, obtained 30 days after allogeneic stem cell transplant. Receptors were obtained from a male patient between 45 and 60 years old who had an allogeneic stem cell transplant from an unrelated donor, so the T cells may come from the graft donor. Some clones in this sample may be carry-over from other donors' samples.

This sequence joins TRBV19 and TRBJ1-1; D not certain. The CDR3 totals 13 residues. Germline CDR1 reads LNHDA; CDR2 reads SQIVND (reference sequence). The V gene lost 5 bases and the J gene lost 1 base, with 8 bases spanning the gap. CDR3 sequence reads: CASSLRTNTEAFF. The CDR3 DNA reads as TGTGCCAGTAGTCTAAGAACGAACACTGAAGCTTTCTTT.

The chain employs TRBV7-2 and TRBJ2-7; no reliable D call. The CDR3 consists of 12 residues. Germline-derived CDR1 and CDR2 are SGHTA and FQGNSA. V was clipped by 3 bases and J by 3 bases, with 6 bases between them. The CDR3: CASSLTGYEQYF. The CDR3, as DNA: TGTGCCAGCAGCTTGACGGGCTACGAGCAGTACTTC. Supplemented by reference TRBV7-2 and TRBJ2-7, the full variable domain reads GAGVSQSPSNKVTEKGKDVELRCDPISGHTALYWYRQSLGQGLEFLIYFQGNSAPDKSGLPSDRFSAERTGGSVSTLTIQRTQQEDSAVYLCASSLTGYEQYFGPGTRLTVT.

This clone was detected only a few times. The chain carries TRBV6-1 and TRBJ2-5; D might be TRBD1 (8 bases). Germline V gene sequence: CDR1 MNHNS, CDR2 SASEGT. Trimming stripped 3 bases from V and 10 bases from J, with 27 bases between. The length of the CDR3 is 17 residues. CDR3 in amino acids: CASSDELGGDRYFNQYF. CDR3 DNA: TGTGCCAGCAGTGATGAACTTGGGGGGGACAGGTATTTTAACCAGTACTTC.

The chain couples TRBV5-4 to TRBJ2-2; D gene ambiguous. Germline assignment: CDR1 SGHNT and CDR2 YYREEE (reference sequence). Trimming shortened V by 0 bases and J by 4 bases, and 7 bases separated the two germline ends. The CDR3 contains 14 residues. The CDR3 loop is CASSLGTATGELFF. The CDR3 region has the DNA TGTGCCAGCAGCTTGGGTACAGCCACCGGGGAGCTGTTTTTT.

This sequence joins TRBV5-1 and TRBJ2-7; perhaps TRBD1 as D (5 bases). V was cut by 4 bases and J by 4 bases, with 12 bases left in between. The germline V gene has CDR1 SGHRS and CDR2 YFSETQ. CDR3 length equals 13 residues. In DNA, the CDR3 is TGCGCCAGCAGCCAGGACATGCTTTACGAGCAGTACTTC. Protein: CASSQDMLYEQYF.

This clone occurred once. V gene TRBV28 combines with J gene TRBJ2-1; D unresolved. There are 16 residues in the CDR3. Germline V gives CDR1 MDHEN, CDR2 SYDVKM. V was pared by 3 bases and J by 2 bases, with 14 bases between. In DNA form, the CDR3 reads TGTGCCAGCAGTTTGAATAGGGCGACGGCCTACAATGAGCAGTTCTTC. It is translated as CASSLNRATAYNEQFF.

This clone showed up just once. The CDR3 loop is CASSSRVGQWETQYF. The DNA of the CDR3 is TGTGCCAGCAGCTCGAGGGTGGGGCAGTGGGAGACCCAGTACTTC. The chain joins TRBV28 to TRBJ2-5, with D perhaps TRBD1 or TRBD2 (5 bases each). CDR1 MDHEN and CDR2 SYDVKM come from the germline V gene. V was pared by 6 bases and J by 5 bases, with 19 bases between. The CDR3 covers 15 residues.

This clone was observed a single time. The V gene is TRBV4-3, the J gene TRBJ2-2, with D unresolved. The CDR3 totals 14 residues. Trimming took off 0 bases at V and 4 bases at J, with 6 bases between the two ends. In germline, CDR1 is LGHNA, CDR2 YSLEER. The CDR3 sequence is CASSQDHSTGELFF. In DNA, the CDR3 is TGCGCCAGCAGCCAAGATCATTCCACCGGGGAGCTGTTTTTT.

This clone was recorded once. Here the CDR3 DNA reads TGTGCCAGCAGCTTAACGGCGGGGAGCACCGGGGAGCTGTTTTTT. Its translation is CASSLTAGSTGELFF. The V call is TRBV7-6, the J call TRBJ2-2, with D possibly being TRBD2 (6 bases). CDR1 is SGHVS and CDR2 is FNYEAQ in the germline V gene. V was clipped by 2 bases and J by 4 bases, with 11 bases between them. The CDR3 has 15 residues.

The J gene is TRBJ2-5, the V gene TRBV30; 7 bases agree with TRBD1. TRBJ2-7 explains the end of the DNA better; the J call may be wrong. Germline V gene sequence: CDR1 GTSNPN, CDR2 SVGIG (reference sequence). The CDR3 runs 13 residues. The CDR3 here is CAWDRQGVHEQYF. CDR3 DNA: TGTGCCTGGGATCGACAGGGAGTCCACGAGCAGTACTTC.

The rearrangement joins TRBV30 to TRBJ1-5; weak D call: TRBD1 (5 bases). This CDR3 has 15 amino acids. Trimming left V 4 bases short and J 7 bases short, with 20 bases between. From germline, CDR1 is GTSNPN and CDR2 SVGIG (reference sequence). The CDR3 nucleotides read TGTGCCTGGAAAAGAAGGCAGGGTTTTTGGCAGCCCCAGCATTTT. As protein: CAWKRRQGFWQPQHF. Variable domain in full (rest from reference TRBV30 and TRBJ1-5): SQTIHQWPATLVQPVGSPLSLECTVEGTSNPNLYWYRQAAGRGLQLLFYSVGIGQISSEVPQNLSASRPQDRQFILSSKKLLLSDSGFYLCAWKRRQGFWQPQHFGDGTRLSIL.

In DNA form, the CDR3 reads TGTGCCAGCAGTGACGGGGGTACTAGCGGGAGTATCGGGGAGCTGTTTTTT. As protein: CASSDGGTSGSIGELFF. J is TRBJ2-2 and V is TRBV6-4; 11 nucleotides align to TRBD2. The CDR3 is 17 amino acids. CDR1 is MRHNA, CDR2 SNTAGT, per germline. The V gene end was trimmed by 2 bases and the J gene end by 7 bases; junction bases not matched to a gene: 9.

V and J are TRBV7-8 and TRBJ1-2, with a weak D call TRBD1 (6 bases). The CDR3 has 13 amino acids. In germline, CDR1 is SGHVS, CDR2 FQNEAQ. With 5 bases removed from V and 4 bases from J, the gap between germline ends came to 11 bases. CDR3 protein: CASSLDSLYGYTF. In DNA, the CDR3 is TGTGCCAGCAGCCTGGACAGTCTCTATGGCTACACCTTC.

This clone was seen more than once but under ten times. The chain combines TRBV30 with TRBJ1-2; 11 bases match TRBD1. V lost 7 bases, J lost 10 bases, and 8 bases stayed unmatched. The CDR3 consists of 12 residues. Per germline, CDR1 GTSNPN and CDR2 SVGIG (reference sequence). CDR3 region: CAFPGTGGTYTF. The CDR3 DNA follows: TGTGCCTTCCCCGGGACAGGGGGTACCTACACCTTC.

This clone was counted only a few times. The chain combines TRBV2 with TRBJ1-3; a weak D match, TRBD1 (6 bases). Germline CDR1 is SNHLY and CDR2 is FYNNEI. The CDR3 has 15 residues. V lost 4 bases to trimming and J lost 0 bases, with 10 bases between them. The CDR3 nucleotides are TGTGCCAGCAGTGCAGGGGTCCTCTCTGGAAACACCATATATTTT. It codes for CASSAGVLSGNTIYF.

This chain joins TRBV28 and TRBJ2-7; 9 positions agree with TRBD1. The CDR3 runs 14 residues. V lost 6 bases to trimming and J lost 5 bases; unmatched junction nucleotides: 8. Looked up from germline, CDR1 is MDHEN and CDR2 is SYDVKM. As DNA, the CDR3 is TGTGCCAGCAGCCTCCGGGACAGGGTCCACGAGCAGTACTTC. Amino acid sequence: CASSLRDRVHEQYF.

The table lists this clone with a few counts. The V call is TRBV5-1, the J call TRBJ2-7, with a tentative D call TRBD1 (5 bases). Trimming cost V 3 bases and J 4 bases, with 8 bases left between them. Looked up from germline, CDR1 is SGHRS and CDR2 is YFSETQ. The CDR3 loop spans 12 amino acids. CDR3 DNA: TGCGCCAGCAGCTACGGACAATACGAGCAGTACTTC. It codes for CASSYGQYEQYF.

There are a few counts of this clone. The chain is built from TRBV10-3 and TRBJ1-2; D is perhaps TRBD1 (5 bases). Germline V CDR1 and CDR2: ENHRY, SYGVKD. V was pared by 0 bases and J by 4 bases, with 15 bases between. CDR3 length equals 16 residues. CDR3 DNA: TGTGCCATCAGTGAGTCTACGAGAGAACAGGCCTATGGCTACACCTTC. It encodes CAISESTREQAYGYTF.

The chain joins TRBV4-3 to TRBJ2-3; 8 positions match TRBD2. There are 18 residues in the CDR3. Germline V CDR1 and CDR2: LGHNA, YSLEER. V gave up 0 bases and J gave up 7 bases; unmatched junction bases: 15. In DNA form, the CDR3 reads TGCGCCAGCAGCCAAGATTCCCAGCGGGGGACGGTTTCGAATACGCAGTATTTT. It encodes CASSQDSQRGTVSNTQYF.

This clone was counted a few times. The V and J genes are TRBV25-1 and TRBJ2-2; possible D gene TRBD2, 5 bases. The CDR3 is 14 residues long. Germline lookup yields CDR1 MGHDK and CDR2 SYGVNS. Trimming pared 1 base from V and 6 bases from J, leaving 9 bases between. The DNA for the CDR3 is TGTGCCAGCAGTGAATTGGTCGGGGCCGGGGAGCTGTTTTTT. Translating gives CASSELVGAGELFF.

The chain carries TRBV6-5 and TRBJ1-5; D not resolved. Germline CDR1 reads MNHEY; CDR2 reads SVGAGI. Trimming shortened V by 6 bases and J by 2 bases, and 11 bases separated the two germline ends. The length of the CDR3 is 14 residues. CDR3 in DNA: TGTGCCAGCAGGAAAAATCAGGGCAATCAGCCCCAGCATTTT. Its protein product is CASRKNQGNQPQHF.

Points on this clone: Germline and junction disagree at one end, which may indicate a read error. The rearrangement links TRBV25-1 to TRBJ2-2; possible D gene TRBD2, 6 bases. CDR1 MGHDK and CDR2 SYGVNS come from the germline V gene. The CDR3 runs 13 residues. The CDR3: CASSIGEAGGLFF. CDR3 sequence (DNA): TGTGCCAGCAGTATCGGGGAGGCCGGGGGGCTGTTTTTT. Full variable domain (remainder filled in from reference TRBV25-1 and TRBJ2-2): EADIYQTPRYLVIGTGKKITLECSQTMGHDKMYWYQQDPGMELHLIHYSYGVNSTEKGDLSSESTVSRIRTEHFPLTLESARPSHTSQYLCASSIGEAGGLFFGEGSRLTVL.

The chain employs TRBV19 and TRBJ2-3; 11 bases agree with TRBD1. In germline, CDR1 is LNHDA, CDR2 SQIVND (reference sequence). V lost 6 bases to trimming and J lost 3 bases; unmatched junction nucleotides: 2. The CDR3 covers 14 residues. In DNA form, the CDR3 reads TGTGCCAGTAGGGACAGGGGGCGAACAGATACGCAGTATTTT. Translating it yields CASRDRGRTDTQYF.

The chain links TRBV30 to TRBJ2-4; D is unclear. V was pared by 0 bases and J by 7 bases, with 7 bases between. CDR1 and CDR2 from the germline V gene are GTSNPN and SVGIG (reference sequence). This CDR3 is 12 amino acids long. The CDR3 reads CAWSVGQNIQYF. The CDR3 DNA reads as TGTGCCTGGAGTGTCGGGCAGAACATTCAGTACTTC.

The rearrangement joins TRBV30 to TRBJ2-7; D remains ambiguous. Germline assignment: CDR1 GTSNPN and CDR2 SVGIG (reference sequence). The length of the CDR3 is 13 residues. Trimming shortened V by 1 base and J by 1 base, and 8 bases separated the two germline ends. Written as DNA, the CDR3 is TGTGCCTGGAGTGCGGGCTATTCCTACGAGCAGTACTTC. Its protein product is CAWSAGYSYEQYF.